Shown below are 24 T cell receptor beta chains from a single sample sequenced in a study of glioma-infiltrating T cells (TCRdb year 2016). Sequencing used an Illumina MiSeq. The iRepertoire nested amplicon-rescue multiplex PCR (arm-PCR) platform was used to amplify TCR alpha and beta CDR3 regions from RNA. The public reads were reprocessed in TCRdb via fastp at Q25 and MiXCR, keeping in-frame beta chains. Duplicate CDR3 protein sequences are folded into a single record with the most common DNA and genes. In all, the sample holds 20,000 to 25,000 distinct CDR3 sequences, and around 23% of those were seen once. The top ten clonotypes cover about 12% of the sample. Sequencing used glioma tissue, nonneoplastic brain tissue, or PBMCs (not recorded which). The receptor set was obtained from a human donor with low-grade glioma or glioblastoma, undergoing nonglioma brain surgery, or in good health (not recorded which).

V gene TRBV12-3 or TRBV12-4 combines with J gene TRBJ2-1; 14 positions match TRBD2. The CDR3 has 14 residues. V gave up 8 bases and J gave up 12 bases; unmatched junction bases: 9. The CDR3: CASGTSGGASGQFF. The CDR3 DNA is TGTGCCAGCGGGACTAGCGGGGGTGCGTCGGGGCAGTTCTTC.

V gene TRBV7-6 combines with J gene TRBJ2-3; TRBD2 is a possible D gene (5 bases). Per the germline V gene, CDR1 is SGHVS and CDR2 is FNYEAQ. The V end lost 5 bases, the J end lost 7 bases, and 10 bases lay between the germline ends. The CDR3 is 12 residues long. CDR3 nucleotide sequence: TGTGCCAGCAGCCAAACGGGGTATACGCAGTATTTT. Encoded protein: CASSQTGYTQYF.

Worth noting for this clonotype: The junction does not match germline at one end; this may be a read error. V and J are TRBV10-3 and TRBJ1-2; a possible D gene is TRBD1 (5 bases). The CDR3 contains 15 residues. Per the germline V gene, CDR1 is ENHRY and CDR2 is SYGVKD. For the CDR3, the DNA is TGTGCCAGCAGTTTATCAGGGAGGGACCCCTATGGCTACACCTTC. This sequence encodes CASSLSGRDPYGYTF.

This clonotype turned up a few times. The gene calls are TRBV7-2 and TRBJ2-2, with D maybe TRBD2 (5 bases). The CDR3 contains 15 residues. Germline assignment: CDR1 SGHTA and CDR2 FQGNSA. V was shortened by 2 bases and J by 7 bases, with 14 bases between the two germline ends. The CDR3 here is CASSLNGLAGGELFF. CDR3 in DNA: TGTGCCAGCAGCTTAAACGGGCTAGCTGGCGGGGAGCTGTTTTTT. Based on the CDR3 plus reference TRBV7-2 and TRBJ2-2, the full variable domain is GAGVSQSPSNKVTEKGKDVELRCDPISGHTALYWYRQSLGQGLEFLIYFQGNSAPDKSGLPSDRFSAERTGGSVSTLTIQRTQQEDSAVYLCASSLNGLAGGELFFGEGSRLTVL.

This clonotype showed up just a few times. Lacking the conserved final phenylalanine or tryptophan, this CDR3 likely reflects a read error. The chain is built from TRBV7-2 and TRBJ2-7, with a weak D call TRBD1 (6 bases). From germline, CDR1 is SGHTA and CDR2 FQGNSA. The CDR3 length is 13 residues. The chain's CDR3 is CARSSDRAYEQYL. Here the CDR3 DNA reads TGTGCCCGCAGCTCGGACAGAGCCTACGAGCAGTACCTC.

This clonotype was observed a few times. V is TRBV24-1 and J is TRBJ2-3; D ambiguous. The V end lost 4 bases, the J end lost 2 bases, and 3 bases lay between the germline ends. This CDR3 is built from 12 residues. CDR1 is KGHDR and CDR2 is SFDVKD in the germline V gene. DNA of the CDR3: TGTGCCACCAGTGACGCCACAGATACGCAGTATTTT. It codes for CATSDATDTQYF.

This chain connects TRBV12-3 or TRBV12-4 to TRBJ1-2; D not resolved. Trimming removed 3 bases from V and 3 bases from J, with 5 bases in between. The length of the CDR3 is 12 residues. The CDR3 nucleotides are TGTGCCAGCAGTTTTGAGGACTATGGCTACACCTTC. This codes for CASSFEDYGYTF.

The sample holds many counts of this clonotype. This chain links TRBV5-4 with TRBJ1-2, with D uncertain. This CDR3 comprises 14 residues. The germline V gene has CDR1 SGHNT and CDR2 YYREEE (reference sequence). V was clipped by 4 bases and J by 8 bases, with 18 bases between them. CDR3 DNA sequence: TGTGCCAGCAGCCTAAACGACTGGTTGGGGGGCTACACCTTC. The encoded protein is CASSLNDWLGGYTF.

This chain uses TRBV28 with TRBJ2-1, with D perhaps assigned TRBD1 or TRBD2 (5 bases each). CDR3 size: 17 residues. The V end lost 5 bases, the J end lost 5 bases, and 22 bases lay between the germline ends. Germline V CDR1 and CDR2: MDHEN, SYDVKM. CDR3 amino acids: CASSPPRGDSPHNEQFF. CDR3 in DNA: TGTGCCAGCAGTCCTCCGAGGGGCGACAGCCCTCACAATGAGCAGTTCTTC.

This sequence joins TRBV28 and TRBJ1-4; possible D gene TRBD1, 5 bases. Germline V gives CDR1 MDHEN, CDR2 SYDVKM. V gave up 3 bases and J gave up 0 bases, with 11 bases separating them. There are 16 residues in the CDR3. DNA of the CDR3: TGTGCCAGCAGTTTCTACGGGACTCCAACTAATGAAAAACTGTTTTTT. Translating gives CASSFYGTPTNEKLFF.

In its sample, this clonotype was seen many times. This chain joins TRBV7-2 and TRBJ2-3; TRBD2 is a possible D gene (6 bases). In germline, CDR1 is SGHTA, CDR2 FQGNSA. This CDR3 has 15 amino acids. V lost 4 bases and J lost 3, with 14 bases in between. Written as DNA, the CDR3 is TGTGCCAGCAGCTCTAGCGTACTAGCAACAGATACGCAGTATTTT. This gives the protein CASSSSVLATDTQYF. Full variable domain (missing parts from reference TRBV7-2 and TRBJ2-3): GAGVSQSPSNKVTEKGKDVELRCDPISGHTALYWYRQSLGQGLEFLIYFQGNSAPDKSGLPSDRFSAERTGGSVSTLTIQRTQQEDSAVYLCASSSSVLATDTQYFGPGTRLTVL.

With respect to this clonotype: The junction departs from germline at one end; a sequencing error may be responsible. The chain has TRBV6-6 and TRBJ2-2; 9 nucleotides agree with TRBD2. CDR1 and CDR2 from the germline V gene are MNHNY and SVGAGI (reference sequence). This CDR3 has 15 amino acids. CDR3 residues: CACRISGGNTGELFF. CDR3 nucleotides: TGTGCCTGCAGGATTAGCGGGGGGAACACCGGGGAGCTGTTTTTT.

The rearrangement joins TRBV19 to TRBJ1-1, with no clear D. Trimming removed 7 bases from V and 3 bases from J, with 9 bases in between. Germline CDR1 LNHDA, CDR2 SQIVND (reference sequence). The CDR3 has 12 amino acids. The CDR3 reads CASISGYTEAFF. The DNA of the CDR3 is TGTGCCAGTATCTCGGGGTACACTGAAGCTTTCTTT.

The chain carries TRBV27 and TRBJ2-5, with 7 bases aligning to TRBD2. Germline V gene sequence: CDR1 MNHEY, CDR2 SMNVEV (reference sequence). The length of the CDR3 is 16 residues. With 2 bases clipped from V and 2 bases from J, the junction kept 8 bases outside the gene matches. The CDR3 nucleotides are TGTGCCAGCAGTTTAGTATCTGCGGGGGAACAAGAGACCCAGTACTTC. Encoded protein: CASSLVSAGEQETQYF.

A word on this clonotype: A junction boundary mismatches the germline segment, possibly from a read error. The V call is TRBV18, the J call TRBJ2-3; D is unclear. The V gene's germline CDR1 is KGHSH and CDR2 LQKENI. This CDR3 has 16 amino acids. The CDR3 is CASPPPMGSSTDTQYF. CDR3 DNA sequence: TGTGCCAGCCCACCACCAATGGGATCTAGCACAGATACGCAGTATTTT.

Comment on this clonotype: This may stem from a read error, because a much larger clone lies one nucleotide away. This chain's CDR3 is CASSIGQLWTTYNEQFF. CDR3 DNA sequence: TGTGCCAGTAGTATAGGCCAGCTCTGGACGACCTACAATGAGCAGTTCTTC. V is TRBV4-2 and J is TRBJ2-1; no reliable D call. Germline-derived CDR1 and CDR2 are LGHNA and YNFKEQ. This CDR3 region has 17 residues. V dropped 9 bases and J dropped 2 bases, with 23 bases sitting between them.

This clonotype was picked up one time. V and J are TRBV27 and TRBJ2-7; TRBD1 matches at 9 bases. Looked up from germline, CDR1 is MNHEY and CDR2 is SMNVEV (reference sequence). The J segment lost 1 base and the V segment lost 6 bases, leaving 4 bases of the junction unmatched. The CDR3 is made up of 14 amino acids. CDR3 DNA sequence: TGTGCCAGCAGGTGGACAGGGGATTCCTACGAGCAGTACTTC. This sequence encodes CASRWTGDSYEQYF.

Ten or more counts support this clonotype. The V gene is TRBV6-6, the J gene TRBJ2-7; D may be TRBD1 (6 bases). The CDR3 consists of 14 residues. Trimming cost V 0 bases and J 2 bases, with 8 bases left between them. Germline CDR1 and CDR2: MNHNY and SVGAGI (reference sequence). CDR3 in DNA: TGTGCCAGCAGTTACTCGAGACAGGCCTACGAGCAGTACTTC. Protein: CASSYSRQAYEQYF.

This clonotype has only one observation. J is TRBJ1-5 and V is TRBV19; D gene uncertain. V gave up 5 bases and J gave up 4 bases, with 15 bases separating them. The CDR3 length is 15 residues. The germline V gene has CDR1 LNHDA and CDR2 SQIVND (reference sequence). The CDR3 reads CASSSRIVPNQPQHF. CDR3 sequence (DNA): TGTGCCAGTAGTTCCCGGATAGTCCCAAATCAGCCCCAGCATTTT. Filled out from reference TRBV19 and TRBJ1-5, the complete variable domain reads DGGITQSPKYLFRKEGQNVTLSCEQNLNHDAMYWYRQDPGQGLRLIYYSQIVNDFQKGDIAEGYSVSREKKESFPLTVTSAQKNPTAFYLCASSSRIVPNQPQHFGDGTRLSIL.

Remarks on this clonotype: A much larger clone is a single base away; this may be a read error. CDR3 in amino acids: CASIQDIPADTQYF. The CDR3 DNA follows: TGTGCCAGCATCCAGGACATTCCTGCAGATACGCAGTATTTT. V and J are TRBV11-2 and TRBJ2-3; D perhaps matches TRBD1 (5 bases). V shed 7 bases and J shed 4 bases, with 15 bases lying between them. This CDR3 comprises 14 residues. CDR1 is SGHAT and CDR2 is FQNNGV in the germline V gene.

The table lists this clonotype with many counts. V gene TRBV6-2 or TRBV6-3 combines with J gene TRBJ2-1; tentative D call: TRBD1 (8 bases). Per germline, CDR1 MNHEY and CDR2 SVGEGT. V was clipped by 6 bases and J by 4 bases, with 16 bases between them. The CDR3 sequence is 15 residues long. CDR3 sequence reads: CASSPTGGGYNEQFF. Written as DNA, the CDR3 is TGTGCCAGCAGCCCCACAGGGGGGGGATACAATGAGCAGTTCTTC.

This clonotype appeared many times. The V gene is TRBV7-9, the J gene TRBJ2-1; D is uncertain. Germline CDR1 reads SEHNR; CDR2 reads FQNEAQ (reference sequence). Deletions cut 3 bases from V and 1 base from J, with 7 bases between. The CDR3 sequence is 14 residues long. CDR3 in amino acids: CASSFLQSYNEQFF. DNA for the CDR3: TGTGCCAGCAGCTTCCTCCAGTCCTACAATGAGCAGTTCTTC. Full variable domain (missing parts from reference TRBV7-9 and TRBJ2-1): DTGVSQNPRHKITKRGQNVTFRCDPISEHNRLYWYRQTLGQGPEFLTYFQNEAQLEKSRLLSDRFSAERPKGSFSTLEIQRTEQGDSAMYLCASSFLQSYNEQFFGPGTRLTVL.

The sample holds many counts of this clonotype. The genes are TRBV27 and TRBJ2-3; tentatively, D is TRBD2 (5 bases). Germline lookup yields CDR1 MNHEY and CDR2 SMNVEV (reference sequence). The CDR3 sequence is 15 residues long. V was clipped by 6 bases and J by 3 bases, with 16 bases between them. The CDR3, as DNA: TGTGCCAGCAGAGGGAGCCCGGCAAGGACAGATACGCAGTATTTT. Encoded protein: CASRGSPARTDTQYF.

This clonotype appeared a few times. J is TRBJ2-1 and V is TRBV7-2; a possible D gene is TRBD2 (6 bases). This CDR3 is built from 15 residues. The germline CDR1 and CDR2 sequences are SGHTA and FQGNSA. V shed 5 bases and J shed 10 bases, with 21 bases lying between them. The CDR3 sequence: CASSPPFSNSGEQFF. CDR3 bases: TGTGCCAGCAGCCCGCCCTTCTCTAATAGCGGAGAGCAGTTCTTC.